This T cell receptor beta chain was observed in a study of Graves' ophthalmopathy and Graves' hyperthyroidism. For repertoire sequencing, the TCR beta CDR3 regions were amplified from RNA transcripts. After a first-round RT-PCR with HTBI primers, a second-round multiplex PCR was run. From the multiplex PCR reads, TCRdb called clonotypes with MiXCR, one entry per CDR3 protein. The profile shows roughly 1.1 million distinct CDR3 sequences, about two fifths of them singletons. Patients were excluded if they had other autoimmune diseases or uncontrolled infections, and likewise if pregnancy or lactation applied. The CDR3 is 14 amino acids. Germline CDR1 SEHNR, CDR2 FQNEAQ (reference sequence). Trimming shortened V by 1 base and J by 8 bases, and 11 bases separated the two germline ends.

The chain employs TRBV7-9 and TRBJ1-4; D unresolved. Material for sequencing was peripheral blood or thyroid tissue (not recorded which). This TCR came from an adult man with Graves' hyperthyroidism. The CDR3 is CASSLDTSTEKLFF. The CDR3 DNA sequence: TGTGCCAGCAGCTTAGACACGTCAACCGAAAAACTGTTTTTT.